The present entry profiles one T cell receptor (beta chain) with its context. What this receptor recognizes is not known. Within one base of it there is no much larger clone, and no base qualities were kept. The data were obtained in a study of control samples from healthy donors and cancer patients (dated by TCRdb to 2020 to 2022). From the germline V gene, CDR1 is KGHSH and CDR2 is LQKENI. Between the V and J ends, shortened by 0 bases and 4 bases respectively, the junction contains 9 bases. The CDR3 has 14 amino acids, counting the end cysteine and phenylalanine. This entry keeps only the CDR3 DNA: 42 bases, framed from base 1. The protocol used for the library was the immunoSEQ multiplex PCR assay. TCRdb's version of the immuneACCESS table is confined to in-frame rearrangements and falls short of the full clone set. An unresolved V gene accounts for under half of the shortfall where checked; the remainder is of unknown origin. This sample is represented by around 58,000 clones; 95% to 96% of them were singletons. The top ten hold 0.9% to 1.2% of the sample.

The clonotype was recovered from a woman aged 18-30 years in good health. Sequencing input: blood. Recombination joined TRBV18 with TRBJ1-1; no D gene call is confident. The CDR3 has the sequence CASSPPKDGTEAFF. The DNA reads TGTGCCAGCTCACCACCGAAGGACGGCACTGAAGCTTTCTTT.